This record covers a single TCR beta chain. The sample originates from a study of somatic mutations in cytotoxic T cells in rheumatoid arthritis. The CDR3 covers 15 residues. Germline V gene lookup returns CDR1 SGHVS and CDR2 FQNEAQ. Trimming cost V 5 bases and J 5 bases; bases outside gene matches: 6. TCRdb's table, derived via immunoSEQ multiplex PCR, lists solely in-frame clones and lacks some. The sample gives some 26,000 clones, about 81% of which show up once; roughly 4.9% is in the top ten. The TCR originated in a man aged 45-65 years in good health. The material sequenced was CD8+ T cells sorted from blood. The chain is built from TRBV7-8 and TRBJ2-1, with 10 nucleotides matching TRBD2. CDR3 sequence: CASSPGLAMNNEQFF. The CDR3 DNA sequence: TGTGCCAGCAGCCCGGGACTAGCGATGAACAATGAGCAGTTCTTC. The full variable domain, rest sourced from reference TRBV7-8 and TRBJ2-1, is GAGVSQSPRYKVAKRGQDVALRCDPISGHVSLFWYQQALGQGPEFLTYFQNEAQLDKSGLPSDRFFAERPEGSVSTLKIQRTQQEDSAVYLCASSPGLAMNNEQFFGPGTRLTVL.